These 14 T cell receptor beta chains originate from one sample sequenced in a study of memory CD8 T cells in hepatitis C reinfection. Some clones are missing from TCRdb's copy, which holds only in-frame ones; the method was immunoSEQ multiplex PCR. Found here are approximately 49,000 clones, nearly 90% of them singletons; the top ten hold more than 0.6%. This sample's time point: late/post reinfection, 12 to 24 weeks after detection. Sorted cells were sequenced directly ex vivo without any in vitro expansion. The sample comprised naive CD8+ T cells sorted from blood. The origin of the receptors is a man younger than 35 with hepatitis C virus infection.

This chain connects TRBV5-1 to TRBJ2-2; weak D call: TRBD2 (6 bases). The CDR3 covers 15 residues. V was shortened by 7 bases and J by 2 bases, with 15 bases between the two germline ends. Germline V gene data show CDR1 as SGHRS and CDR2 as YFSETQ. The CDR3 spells CASGSASVNTGELFF. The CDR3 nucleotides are TGCGCCAGCGGTTCGGCTAGCGTAAACACCGGGGAGCTGTTTTTT. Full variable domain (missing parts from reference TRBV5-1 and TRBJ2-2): KAGVTQTPRYLIKTRGQQVTLSCSPISGHRSVSWYQQTPGQGLQFLFEYFSETQRNKGNFPGRFSGRQFSNSRSEMNVSTLELGDSALYLCASGSASVNTGELFFGEGSRLTVL.

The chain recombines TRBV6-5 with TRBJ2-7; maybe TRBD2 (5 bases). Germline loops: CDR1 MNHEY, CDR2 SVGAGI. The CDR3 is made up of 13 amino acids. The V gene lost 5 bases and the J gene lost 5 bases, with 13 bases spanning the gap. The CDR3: CASSVPGEHEQYF. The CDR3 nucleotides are TGTGCCAGCAGTGTCCCCGGGGAGCACGAGCAGTACTTC.

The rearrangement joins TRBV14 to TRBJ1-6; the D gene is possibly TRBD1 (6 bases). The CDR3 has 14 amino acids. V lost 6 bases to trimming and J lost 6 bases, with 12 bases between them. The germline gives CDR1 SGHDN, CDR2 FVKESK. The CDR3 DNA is TGTGCCAGCAGAACTACAGGGTTTAATTCACCCCTCCACTTT. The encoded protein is CASRTTGFNSPLHF. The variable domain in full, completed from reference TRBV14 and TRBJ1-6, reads EAGVTQFPSHSVIEKGQTVTLRCDPISGHDNLYWYRRVMGKEIKFLLHFVKESKQDESGMPNNRFLAERTGGTYSTLKVQPAELEDSGVYFCASRTTGFNSPLHFGNGTRLTVT.

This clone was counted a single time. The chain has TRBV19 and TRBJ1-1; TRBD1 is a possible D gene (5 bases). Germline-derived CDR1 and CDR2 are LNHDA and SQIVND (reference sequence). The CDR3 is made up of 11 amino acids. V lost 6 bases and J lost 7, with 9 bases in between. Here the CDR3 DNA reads TGTGCCAGTAGCCAGGGAAGTGAAGCTTTCTTT. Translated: CASSQGSEAFF.

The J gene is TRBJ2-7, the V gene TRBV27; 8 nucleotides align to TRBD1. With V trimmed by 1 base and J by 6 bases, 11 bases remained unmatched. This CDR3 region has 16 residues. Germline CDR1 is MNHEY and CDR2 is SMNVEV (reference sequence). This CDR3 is CASSLYPGGWGLEQYF. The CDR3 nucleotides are TGTGCCAGCAGTTTATATCCAGGGGGCTGGGGGCTCGAGCAGTACTTC.

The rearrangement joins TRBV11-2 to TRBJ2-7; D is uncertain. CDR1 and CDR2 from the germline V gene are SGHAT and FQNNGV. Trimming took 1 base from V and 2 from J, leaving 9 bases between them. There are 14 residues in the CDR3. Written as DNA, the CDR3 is TGTGCCAGCAGCTTAGGCGACGGAGCCTACGAGCAGTACTTC. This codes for CASSLGDGAYEQYF. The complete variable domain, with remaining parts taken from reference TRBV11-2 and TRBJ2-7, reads EAGVAQSPRYKIIEKRQSVAFWCNPISGHATLYWYQQILGQGPKLLIQFQNNGVVDDSQLPKDRFSAERLKGVDSTLKIQPAKLEDSAVYLCASSLGDGAYEQYFGPGTRLTVT.

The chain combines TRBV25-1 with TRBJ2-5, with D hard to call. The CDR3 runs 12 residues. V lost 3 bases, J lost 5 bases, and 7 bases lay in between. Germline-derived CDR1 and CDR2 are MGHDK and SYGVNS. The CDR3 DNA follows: TGTGCCAGCAGTGACTCCGTTGAGACCCAGTACTTC. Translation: CASSDSVETQYF.

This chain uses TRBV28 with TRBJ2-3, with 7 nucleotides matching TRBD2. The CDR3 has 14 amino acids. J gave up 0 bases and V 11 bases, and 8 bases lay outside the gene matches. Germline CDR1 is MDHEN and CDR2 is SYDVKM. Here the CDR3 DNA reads TGTGCCTGCCTGAGTAGCGGGAGCACAGATACGCAGTATTTT. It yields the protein CACLSSGSTDTQYF.

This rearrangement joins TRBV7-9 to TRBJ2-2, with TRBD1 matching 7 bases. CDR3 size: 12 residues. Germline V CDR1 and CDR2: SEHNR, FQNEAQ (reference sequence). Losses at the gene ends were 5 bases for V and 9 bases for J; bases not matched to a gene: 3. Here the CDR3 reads CASSEGGRELFF. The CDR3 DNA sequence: TGTGCCAGCAGCGAAGGGGGCAGGGAGCTGTTTTTT.

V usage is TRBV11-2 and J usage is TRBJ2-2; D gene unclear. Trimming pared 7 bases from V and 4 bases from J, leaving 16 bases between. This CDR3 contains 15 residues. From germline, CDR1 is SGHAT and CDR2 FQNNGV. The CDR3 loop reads CASTAGLESTGELFF. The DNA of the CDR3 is TGTGCCAGCACCGCTGGGCTCGAGAGCACCGGGGAGCTGTTTTTT.

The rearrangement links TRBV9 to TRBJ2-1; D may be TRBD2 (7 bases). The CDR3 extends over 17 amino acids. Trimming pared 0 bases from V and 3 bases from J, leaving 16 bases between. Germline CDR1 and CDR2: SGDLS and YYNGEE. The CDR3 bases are TGTGCCAGCAGCGTAGGGGGGGGCGGGAGAGGCTACAATGAGCAGTTCTTC. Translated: CASSVGGGGRGYNEQFF.

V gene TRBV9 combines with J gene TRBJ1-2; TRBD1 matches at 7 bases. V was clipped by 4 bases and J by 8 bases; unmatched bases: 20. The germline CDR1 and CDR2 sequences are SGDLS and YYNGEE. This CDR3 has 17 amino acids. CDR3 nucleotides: TGTGCCAGCAGCCCCCTCGGACAGGAGCCTGTAACCGGCGGCTACACCTTC. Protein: CASSPLGQEPVTGGYTF.

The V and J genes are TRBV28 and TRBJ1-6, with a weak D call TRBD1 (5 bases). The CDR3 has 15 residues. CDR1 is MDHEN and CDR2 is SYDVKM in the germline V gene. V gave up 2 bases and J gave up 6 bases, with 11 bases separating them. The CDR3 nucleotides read TGTGCCAGCAGTTTACCTCCGACAGTTAATTCACCCCTCCACTTT. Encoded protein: CASSLPPTVNSPLHF.

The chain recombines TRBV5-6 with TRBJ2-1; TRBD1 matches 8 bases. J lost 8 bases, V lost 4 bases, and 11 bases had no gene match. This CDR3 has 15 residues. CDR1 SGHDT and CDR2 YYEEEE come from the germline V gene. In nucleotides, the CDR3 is TGTGCCAGCAGCCCGACAGGGGCCAGTAGGCATGAGCAGTTCTTC. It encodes CASSPTGASRHEQFF.